The 32 T cell receptor beta chains below were found in one sample sequenced in a study of T cells in Graves' hyperthyroidism and ophthalmopathy. TCR beta CDR3 regions were amplified from RNA transcripts. RT-PCR in the first round (using the HTBI primer set) targeted the TCR CDR3. TCRdb re-called the multiplex PCR reads with MiXCR, one entry per CDR3 protein. The table shows about 560,000 distinct CDR3 sequences, with 14% occurring only once. The sequencing sample was made of blood. These receptor sequences come from a woman aged 35 to 49 with Graves' hyperthyroidism.

There are a few counts of this clonotype. In DNA, the CDR3 is TGCGCCAGCAGCCCACCCGGACAGGGGGACACCGGGGAGCTGTTTTTT. Protein sequence: CASSPPGQGDTGELFF. J is TRBJ2-2 and V is TRBV5-1, with 10 bases matching TRBD1. The CDR3 loop spans 16 amino acids. V dropped 4 bases and J dropped 3; count of bases not matched to a gene: 6. Germline values: CDR1 SGHRS, CDR2 YFSETQ.

This clonotype was detected a few times. CDR3 residues: CSARGLLAGDTDTQYF. DNA of the CDR3: TGCAGTGCTAGAGGTCTACTAGCGGGAGATACAGATACGCAGTATTTT. The chain recombines TRBV20-1 with TRBJ2-3; 11 bases are shared with TRBD2. CDR1 DFQATT and CDR2 SNEGSKA come from the germline V gene (reference sequence). The CDR3 length is 16 residues. Trimming took 1 base from V and 3 from J; bases not matched to a gene: 6.

This clonotype was observed many times. V gene TRBV30 combines with J gene TRBJ2-1, with TRBD2 matching over 12 bases. Per the germline V gene, CDR1 is GTSNPN and CDR2 is SVGIG (reference sequence). V dropped 4 bases and J dropped 7; count of bases not matched to a gene: 8. The CDR3 contains 15 residues. The chain's CDR3 is CAWNLAGGPINEQFF. The CDR3 bases are TGTGCCTGGAACCTAGCGGGAGGGCCTATAAATGAGCAGTTCTTC.

In this sample, this clonotype turned up a few times. Here the CDR3 omits its conserved ending phenylalanine or tryptophan, so a read error is the likely source. The chain employs TRBV7-2 and TRBJ2-3; the match to TRBD2 covers 15 bases. This CDR3 is 17 amino acids long. Per the germline V gene, CDR1 is SGHTA and CDR2 is FQGNSA. CDR3 amino acids: CASSLGLAGGSTDTQYV. The CDR3, as DNA: TGCGCCAGCAGCCTAGGACTAGCGGGAGGGAGCACAGATACGCAGTATGTT.

This clonotype came up many times. The chain links TRBV7-2 to TRBJ2-1; 10 bases fit TRBD2. V was pared by 4 bases and J by 5 bases, with 5 bases of the junction left unmatched. Germline-derived CDR1 and CDR2 are SGHTA and FQGNSA. The CDR3 contains 15 residues. The CDR3 DNA sequence: TGTGCCAGCAGCTCACCAGCGGGAGGGCACAATGAGCAGTTCTTC. It codes for CASSSPAGGHNEQFF.

This clonotype has just a few counts. This chain connects TRBV7-3 to TRBJ2-1; TRBD2 matches 16 bases. CDR1 and CDR2 (germline): SGHTA, FQGTGA. The CDR3 covers 16 residues. V lost 1 base and J lost 11; bases outside the gene matches: 5. The CDR3 sequence is CASSLMGGLAGGKQFF. The CDR3 coding sequence is TGTGCCAGCAGCTTAATGGGGGGACTAGCGGGAGGGAAGCAGTTCTTC.

J is TRBJ2-2 and V is TRBV25-1; D gene unclear. The V end was cut by 5 bases, the J end by 6 bases, with 10 bases between. CDR1 is MGHDK, CDR2 SYGVNS, per germline. The CDR3 loop spans 13 amino acids. The CDR3 region is CASSPFGSGELFF. The CDR3 nucleotides read TGTGCCAGCAGTCCGTTCGGGTCCGGGGAGCTGTTTTTT.

This clonotype has only a few counts. The V call is TRBV9, the J call TRBJ2-5; D may match TRBD1 or TRBD2 (5 bases each). In germline, CDR1 is SGDLS, CDR2 YYNGEE. CDR3 length: 17 residues. V was shortened by 4 bases and J by 5 bases, with 24 bases between the two germline ends. CDR3 loop: CASSPLLRLGDGETQYF. The CDR3 DNA is TGTGCCAGCAGCCCACTCCTAAGGTTAGGGGACGGGGAGACCCAGTACTTC.

This clonotype occurred many times. V and J are TRBV20-1 and TRBJ2-5; D may correspond to TRBD1 or TRBD2 (5 bases each). Between the trimmed V and J ends, which lost 1 base and 7 bases, there was a span of 13 bases. CDR1 and CDR2 (germline): DFQATT, SNEGSKA (reference sequence). The CDR3 consists of 13 residues. CDR3 DNA sequence: TGCAGTGCTAGAGTAGAAGGGGAGAGGACCCAGTACTTC. Its protein product is CSARVEGERTQYF.

This clonotype occurred many times. This chain connects TRBV20-1 to TRBJ2-5; D gene ambiguous. Germline V CDR1 and CDR2: DFQATT, SNEGSKA (reference sequence). This CDR3 has 13 residues. Trimming pared 6 bases from V and 2 bases from J, leaving 13 bases between. The CDR3 reads CSAATMGQETQYF. CDR3 coding DNA: TGCAGTGCCGCTACAATGGGGCAAGAGACCCAGTACTTC.

In the case of this clonotype: This may be a read error: a much more frequent sequence differs by one nucleotide. The chain joins TRBV10-3 to TRBJ2-5, with D possibly being TRBD2 (5 bases). This CDR3 has 13 amino acids. CDR1 is ENHRY, CDR2 SYGVKD, per germline. CDR3 sequence: CAISDGPWETLYF. The CDR3 DNA reads TGTGCCATCAGTGACGGGCCGTGGGAGACCCTGTACTTC.

About this clonotype itself: A clone one base away is much larger, so this may be a read error. This chain uses TRBV20-1 with TRBJ1-1; D unclear. The CDR3 has 11 residues. Germline lookup yields CDR1 DFQATT and CDR2 SNEGSKA (reference sequence). Trimming stripped 2 bases from V and 0 bases from J, with 1 base between. The CDR3 sequence is CSARLNTEAFF. The CDR3 coding sequence is TGCAGTGCTAGATTGAACACTGAAGCTTTCTTT.

This clonotype was recorded many times. The gene calls are TRBV7-3 and TRBJ2-3, with 7 bases matching TRBD2. Germline loops: CDR1 SGHTA, CDR2 FQGTGA. This CDR3 is 14 amino acids long. V was clipped by 6 bases and J by 6 bases; unmatched bases: 9. Here the CDR3 reads CASRDTGGGDTQYF. The DNA of the CDR3 is TGTGCCAGCAGAGATACGGGAGGAGGTGATACGCAGTATTTT.

In its sample, this clonotype was seen many times. The chain combines TRBV5-1 with TRBJ2-1; 11 bases are a match to TRBD2. The CDR3 is made up of 15 amino acids. Trimming at V came to 4 bases and at J to 8 bases, leaving 8 bases not matched to a gene. The germline gives CDR1 SGHRS, CDR2 YFSETQ. CDR3 region: CASSETSGSFYEQFF. The CDR3 coding sequence is TGCGCCAGCAGCGAAACTAGCGGGAGTTTCTATGAGCAGTTCTTC.

This clonotype was observed at least ten times. CDR3: CASSLEAGSDTQYF. CDR3 nucleotides: TGTGCCAGCAGCTTAGAGGCGGGTTCAGATACGCAGTATTTT. The V and J genes are TRBV7-8 and TRBJ2-3, with D possibly matching TRBD2 (5 bases). Between the trimmed V and J ends, which lost 1 base and 4 bases, there was a span of 9 bases. Germline V lookup: CDR1 SGHVS, CDR2 FQNEAQ. This CDR3 has 14 residues.

The chain couples TRBV27 to TRBJ2-1; D ambiguous. Germline V CDR1 and CDR2: MNHEY, SMNVEV (reference sequence). Trimming took off 3 bases at V and 5 bases at J, with 8 bases between the two ends. The length of the CDR3 is 13 residues. This CDR3 is CASSFSLDNEQFF. In DNA form, the CDR3 reads TGTGCCAGCAGTTTTAGTTTGGACAATGAGCAGTTCTTC.

CDR3 DNA: TGTGCCAGCAGTGAAGCGCGGGTTACAGGACATTATGGCTACACCTTC. Protein: CASSEARVTGHYGYTF. The J gene is TRBJ1-2, the V gene TRBV2; tentatively, D is TRBD1 (5 bases). Trimming removed 0 bases at V and 5 bases at J, with 16 bases between. Germline lookup yields CDR1 SNHLY and CDR2 FYNNEI. This CDR3 region has 16 residues.

This clonotype was seen many times. This chain joins TRBV5-8 and TRBJ2-1, with D unclear. The CDR3 covers 13 residues. Trimming cost V 1 base and J 7 bases, with 9 bases left between them. Germline CDR1 and CDR2: SGHTS and YDEGEE. CDR3 DNA sequence: TGTGCCAGCAGCTTGTCGCGTGGAAATGAGCAGTTCTTC. Translated, it gives CASSLSRGNEQFF.

CDR3 protein: CASSRRTGELFF. CDR3 in DNA: TGTGCCAGCAGCCGTCGCACCGGGGAGCTGTTTTTT. The chain couples TRBV12-3 or TRBV12-4 to TRBJ2-2; D unclear. The CDR3 consists of 12 residues. V was pared by 6 bases and J by 4 bases, with 6 bases between.

The rearrangement uses TRBV20-1 and TRBJ2-5, with TRBD2 matching 9 bases. This CDR3 has 15 residues. The trim removed 1 base at V and 4 bases at J, leaving 7 bases unmatched. Germline CDR1 reads DFQATT; CDR2 reads SNEGSKA (reference sequence). CDR3 sequence: CSARAAGGPVETQYF. The DNA of the CDR3 is TGCAGTGCTAGAGCGGCGGGAGGGCCGGTAGAGACCCAGTACTTC.

The chain has TRBV10-3 and TRBJ1-2; perhaps TRBD1 as D (5 bases). Germline CDR1 reads ENHRY; CDR2 reads SYGVKD. The CDR3 is 13 amino acids. The ends were cut back, 3 bases at V and 4 bases at J, with 9 bases in the middle. The CDR3 DNA is TGTGCCATCAGTGACGGGGGGGGCTATGGCTACACCTTC. Residues: CAISDGGGYGYTF.

The CDR3 region is CASSFQDGTQYF. In nucleotides, the CDR3 is TGCGCCAGCAGCTTTCAGGATGGGACCCAGTACTTC. The V and J genes are TRBV5-1 and TRBJ2-5; D ambiguous. The CDR3 totals 12 residues. The V and J ends lost 2 bases and 7 bases respectively, with 9 bases between them. Germline CDR1 and CDR2: SGHRS and YFSETQ.

The table lists this clonotype with many counts. The chain joins TRBV18 to TRBJ1-5; tentative D call: TRBD1 (6 bases). Trimming took 6 bases from V and 7 from J, leaving 13 bases between them. In germline, CDR1 is KGHSH, CDR2 LQKENI. The CDR3 is 13 amino acids. The CDR3 spells CASSPDRLQPQHF. The CDR3 coding sequence is TGTGCCAGCTCGCCTGACAGGCTGCAGCCCCAGCATTTT.

This chain joins TRBV20-1 and TRBJ1-5; maybe TRBD1 (5 bases). Germline loops: CDR1 DFQATT, CDR2 SNEGSKA (reference sequence). This CDR3 has 14 amino acids. V was cut by 0 bases and J by 5 bases, with 11 bases left in between. The CDR3 here is CSARDVGVDQPQHF. CDR3 nucleotide sequence: TGCAGTGCTAGAGATGTGGGGGTGGATCAGCCCCAGCATTTT.

This clonotype was seen a single time. This may arise from a read error, as a much more abundant clone is one base away. This rearrangement joins TRBV5-1 to TRBJ2-5; weak D call: TRBD1 (5 bases). The germline V and J ends were trimmed by 3 bases and 4 bases, with 13 bases remaining between them. Germline V gives CDR1 SGHRS, CDR2 YFSETQ. The CDR3 loop spans 14 amino acids. CDR3 protein: CASSSQDRAETQYF. The CDR3 nucleotides read TGCGCCAGCAGCTCACAGGATCGGGCAGAGACCCAGTACTTC.

Many counts were recorded for this clonotype. This chain links TRBV2 with TRBJ2-6; D gene ambiguous. Germline CDR1 SNHLY, CDR2 FYNNEI. The CDR3 is 15 residues long. V lost 1 base and J lost 1, with 5 bases in between. The CDR3 loop reads CASSEEASGANVLTF. Here the CDR3 DNA reads TGTGCCAGCAGTGAAGAAGCTTCTGGGGCCAACGTCCTGACTTTC.

This clonotype was seen many times. The chain combines TRBV20-1 with TRBJ2-7; 8 bases fit TRBD2. CDR1 DFQATT and CDR2 SNEGSKA come from the germline V gene (reference sequence). This CDR3 comprises 14 residues. The J segment lost 0 bases and the V segment lost 6 bases, leaving 7 bases of the junction unmatched. The CDR3 here is CSAPLAGPSYEQYF. In nucleotides, the CDR3 is TGCAGTGCCCCTCTAGCGGGCCCCTCCTACGAGCAGTACTTC.

This clonotype was recorded at least ten times. CDR3 sequence reads: CASSLQSTTDTQYF. CDR3 bases: TGTGCCAGCAGCTTACAGTCCACCACGGATACGCAGTATTTT. V and J are TRBV7-9 and TRBJ2-3; D is unresolved. This CDR3 spans 14 amino acids. Trimming pared 2 bases from V and 6 bases from J, leaving 12 bases between. Germline CDR1 SEHNR, CDR2 FQNEAQ (reference sequence).

This clonotype was counted many times. The chain couples TRBV18 to TRBJ2-6; 10 nucleotides align to TRBD1. CDR1 and CDR2 from the germline V gene are KGHSH and LQKENI. The CDR3 covers 17 residues. V gave up 3 bases and J gave up 3 bases; unmatched junction bases: 5. As DNA, the CDR3 is TGTGCCAGCTCACCGACGACAGGGGGCGGTGGGGCCAACGTCCTGACTTTC. Translation gives CASSPTTGGGGANVLTF.

At least ten counts were recorded for this clonotype. This chain joins TRBV3-1 and TRBJ2-3, with a possible D match to TRBD2 (7 bases). This CDR3 has 14 residues. The V end lost 2 bases, the J end lost 6 bases, and 12 bases lay between the germline ends. Germline V gene lookup returns CDR1 LGHDT and CDR2 YNNKEL (reference sequence). The CDR3 here is CASSQTGGVDTQYF. The CDR3, as DNA: TGTGCCAGCAGCCAAACGGGGGGCGTGGATACGCAGTATTTT.

The chain couples TRBV9 to TRBJ2-5; TRBD2 matches at 16 bases. The CDR3 has 17 amino acids. Trimming at V came to 3 bases and at J to 4 bases, leaving 6 bases not matched to a gene. Germline assignment: CDR1 SGDLS and CDR2 YYNGEE. Here the CDR3 reads CASSAGLAGGMAETQYF. The CDR3 DNA sequence: TGTGCCAGCAGCGCGGGACTAGCGGGAGGGATGGCAGAGACCCAGTACTTC.

This clonotype has a count of ten or more. The V and J genes are TRBV3-1 and TRBJ2-2, with 12 bases identical to TRBD2. The V and J ends lost 1 base and 5 bases, in that order; junction bases with no gene match: 2. In germline, CDR1 is LGHDT, CDR2 YNNKEL (reference sequence). This CDR3 is 16 amino acids long. This CDR3 is CASSQGLAGVTGELFF. The DNA for the CDR3 is TGTGCCAGCAGCCAAGGACTAGCGGGAGTAACCGGGGAGCTGTTTTTT.